Listed here is a single T cell receptor (beta chain). Its antigen is currently unknown. V shed 1 base and J shed 8 bases, with 18 bases lying between them. The germline V gene has CDR1 MGHDK and CDR2 SYGVNS. The CDR3 covers 16 residues. Repertoires were generated with immunoSEQ multiplex PCR, while TCRdb's copy carries only in-frame clones and drops some. The sample consists of some 1.1 million clones, roughly 80% of them appearing once. The sample comes from a study of shared clonotypes between healthy human individuals. The study's findings and limits: Sampling covered nothing but blood. Tissue TCR repertoires likely differ from those found in blood.

Sample: memory CD4+ T cells from PBMCs. Indicated subset: CD45RA-negative fraction. This clonotype was sampled from a young man in good health. Some clones in this sample may be carry-over from other donors' samples. This sequence joins TRBV25-1 and TRBJ2-1; TRBD2 might be the D (5 bases). CDR3 residues: CASSEFIERSRDEQFF. In DNA, the CDR3 is TGTGCCAGCAGTGAATTCATAGAGAGGTCGAGGGATGAGCAGTTCTTC.